A single sample is the source of the 21 T cell receptor beta chains below, sequenced in a study of cytotoxic CD8 clonotypes in ibrutinib-treated CLL. The method was immunoSEQ multiplex PCR; TCRdb's version includes in-frame clones alone and lacks a portion of them. The table records about 200,000 clones, roughly 72% of them present only once. The specimen was PBMCs, collected after 24 months of ibrutinib treatment. The receptors derive from a human donor with chronic lymphocytic leukemia.

The J gene is TRBJ1-1, the V gene TRBV5-4; D may be TRBD1 (6 bases). The germline V gene encodes CDR1 SGHNT and CDR2 YYREEE (reference sequence). V shed 3 bases and J shed 5 bases, with 8 bases lying between them. This CDR3 is 12 amino acids long. DNA of the CDR3: TGTGCCAGCAGCTCAGGGGTGACTGAAGCTTTCTTT. Translation gives CASSSGVTEAFF.

The chain has TRBV6-6 and TRBJ2-5, with 10 positions matching TRBD2. In germline, CDR1 is MNHNY, CDR2 SVGAGI (reference sequence). V was pared by 5 bases and J by 2 bases, with 5 bases of the junction left unmatched. The CDR3 runs to 15 residues. CDR3 amino acids: CASSKRTSGQETQYF. CDR3 bases: TGTGCCAGCAGTAAGAGGACTAGCGGTCAAGAGACCCAGTACTTC.

This sequence joins TRBV2 and TRBJ1-5; D perhaps matches TRBD1 (5 bases). This CDR3 has 13 residues. CDR1 and CDR2 from the germline V gene are SNHLY and FYNNEI. V was trimmed by 6 bases and J by 2 bases, leaving 8 bases between them. This CDR3 is CASRQQGNQPQHF. The CDR3 nucleotides are TGTGCCAGCAGACAACAGGGCAATCAGCCCCAGCATTTT. Combining the CDR3 with reference TRBV2 and TRBJ1-5 gives the whole variable domain EPEVTQTPSHQVTQMGQEVILRCVPISNHLYFYWYRQILGQKVEFLVSFYNNEISEKSEIFDDQFSVERPDGSNFTLKIRSTKLEDSAMYFCASRQQGNQPQHFGDGTRLSIL.

This rearrangement joins TRBV7-9 to TRBJ2-7, with D hard to call. The V gene lost 1 base and the J gene lost 6 bases, with 13 bases spanning the gap. The CDR3 sequence is 14 residues long. In germline, CDR1 is SEHNR, CDR2 FQNEAQ (reference sequence). The CDR3 DNA sequence: TGTGCCAGCAGCTTAGTCAGGACCGAAGGCGAGCAGTACTTC. The encoded protein is CASSLVRTEGEQYF.

This rearrangement joins TRBV11-3 to TRBJ2-1; TRBD1 agrees at 7 bases. Looked up from germline, CDR1 is SGHNT and CDR2 is YENEEA. The length of the CDR3 is 15 residues. V was clipped by 3 bases and J by 4 bases; unmatched bases: 6. CDR3 sequence reads: CASSFKGASYNEQFF. Here the CDR3 DNA reads TGTGCCAGCAGCTTCAAGGGGGCGAGTTACAATGAGCAGTTCTTC.

This clone has a single count. This chain connects TRBV9 to TRBJ2-2; 10 nucleotides line up with TRBD2. V shed 4 bases and J 6 bases; nucleotides not matched to a gene: 9. Per the germline V gene, CDR1 is SGDLS and CDR2 is YYNGEE. The CDR3 loop spans 16 amino acids. Here the CDR3 DNA reads TGTGCCAGCAGCAGAGGGACTAGCGCAATTCCCGGGGAGCTGTTTTTT. Translating it yields CASSRGTSAIPGELFF.

V and J are TRBV7-9 and TRBJ2-3; no clear D gene. CDR1 and CDR2 (germline): SEHNR, FQNEAQ (reference sequence). CDR3 size: 12 residues. Between the trimmed V and J ends, which lost 4 bases and 0 bases, there was a span of 2 bases. The CDR3 spells CASSSSTDTQYF. The CDR3 DNA follows: TGTGCCAGCAGCTCTAGCACAGATACGCAGTATTTT. Complete variable domain (other parts from reference TRBV7-9 and TRBJ2-3): DTGVSQNPRHKITKRGQNVTFRCDPISEHNRLYWYRQTLGQGPEFLTYFQNEAQLEKSRLLSDRFSAERPKGSFSTLEIQRTEQGDSAMYLCASSSSTDTQYFGPGTRLTVL.

This rearrangement joins TRBV5-1 to TRBJ2-3; TRBD1 matches at 7 bases. Germline V gene data show CDR1 as SGHRS and CDR2 as YFSETQ. V lost 4 bases, J lost 5 bases, and 7 bases stayed unmatched. This CDR3 contains 14 residues. The CDR3 region is CASSPGQFEDTQYF. DNA for the CDR3: TGCGCCAGCAGCCCGGGACAGTTCGAAGATACGCAGTATTTT.

V and J are TRBV30 and TRBJ1-2; D is unresolved. Trimming took 4 bases from V and 7 from J, leaving 16 bases between them. The CDR3 spans 13 residues. Germline V CDR1 and CDR2: GTSNPN, SVGIG (reference sequence). As DNA, the CDR3 is TGTGCCTGGATTGCAACTGGTTCCGGTGGCTACACCTTC. Its translation is CAWIATGSGGYTF.

This sequence joins TRBV5-4 and TRBJ2-1, with D perhaps TRBD2 (6 bases). V lost 0 bases to trimming and J lost 10 bases, with 8 bases between them. CDR1 SGHNT and CDR2 YYREEE come from the germline V gene (reference sequence). The CDR3 sequence is 12 residues long. The CDR3 region has the DNA TGTGCCAGCAGCTTGGAAGGAGGGGAGCAGTTCTTC. Residues: CASSLEGGEQFF.

The chain employs TRBV2 and TRBJ1-2; TRBD1 aligns across 8 bases. The germline V gene has CDR1 SNHLY and CDR2 FYNNEI. The V segment lost 5 bases and the J segment 3 bases; nucleotides outside the gene matches: 5. The CDR3 has 14 residues. CDR3 protein: CASSRTGYDYGYTF. CDR3 DNA sequence: TGTGCCAGCAGTAGGACAGGGTATGACTATGGCTACACCTTC.

This clone was counted once. The chain links TRBV7-8 to TRBJ1-1, with 8 bases aligning to TRBD1. The CDR3 spans 14 residues. Germline V lookup: CDR1 SGHVS, CDR2 FQNEAQ. V shed 5 bases and J 3 bases; nucleotides not matched to a gene: 5. The CDR3 nucleotides are TGTGCCAGCAGCGGACGGACAGGGTACACTGAAGCTTTCTTT. As protein: CASSGRTGYTEAFF.

V usage is TRBV7-2 and J usage is TRBJ2-7; TRBD2 aligns across 13 bases. Trimming removed 5 bases from V and 3 bases from J; junction bases left unmatched: 4. The germline gives CDR1 SGHTA, CDR2 FQGNSA. The CDR3 sequence is 15 residues long. CDR3 loop: CASSPGLAGYYEQYF. The CDR3 DNA reads TGTGCCAGCAGCCCGGGACTAGCGGGGTACTACGAGCAGTACTTC.

The chain links TRBV6-6 to TRBJ2-2, with D unresolved. CDR3 length: 14 residues. Trimming removed 6 bases from V and 5 bases from J, with 13 bases in between. CDR1 is MNHNY and CDR2 is SVGAGI in the germline V gene (reference sequence). The CDR3 here is CASRPGVGTGELFF. In nucleotides, the CDR3 is TGTGCCAGCAGACCCGGCGTGGGGACCGGGGAGCTGTTTTTT.

The J gene is TRBJ1-2, the V gene TRBV27; weak D call: TRBD1 (6 bases). The germline CDR1 and CDR2 sequences are MNHEY and SMNVEV (reference sequence). The CDR3 runs 16 residues. V was pared by 4 bases and J by 0 bases, with 15 bases between. This chain's CDR3 is CASSYRRGRTNYGYTF. The DNA for the CDR3 is TGTGCCAGCAGTTATCGGCGGGGGCGGACTAACTATGGCTACACCTTC.

This chain links TRBV6-5 with TRBJ2-5; 9 bases agree with TRBD1. V trimming: 5 bases; J trimming: 5 bases; junction bases outside the gene matches: 9. The germline V gene encodes CDR1 MNHEY and CDR2 SVGAGI. The CDR3 covers 15 residues. As DNA, the CDR3 is TGTGCCAGCAGTACGAGACAGGGGGTGAGGGAGACCCAGTACTTC. Translating it yields CASSTRQGVRETQYF.

Note on this clone: One end of the junction fails to match germline, which may point to a read error. The gene calls are TRBV6-5 and TRBJ2-7; D not certain. This CDR3 has 12 amino acids. Germline lookup yields CDR1 MNHEY and CDR2 SVGAGI. The CDR3 DNA is TGTGCCTGCAGTTATCTATATGACGAGCAGTACTTC. Its translation: CACSYLYDEQYF.

The V gene is TRBV18, the J gene TRBJ2-5; the match to TRBD2 covers 11 bases. The CDR3 has 15 amino acids. After removal of 4 bases from V and 2 bases from J, the junction contained 3 bases not matched to a gene. The germline V gene has CDR1 KGHSH and CDR2 LQKENI. The CDR3 DNA follows: TGTGCCAGCTCACAGGGGACTAGCGGACAAGAGACCCAGTACTTC. Translated: CASSQGTSGQETQYF.

V gene TRBV7-2 combines with J gene TRBJ2-7; the match to TRBD2 covers 12 bases. The V and J ends lost 5 bases and 2 bases, in that order; junction bases with no gene match: 7. Germline V gene sequence: CDR1 SGHTA, CDR2 FQGNSA. This CDR3 has 16 amino acids. The DNA of the CDR3 is TGTGCCAGCAGCCCGAGGGCTAGCGGGAGGGCCTACGAGCAGTACTTC. Residues: CASSPRASGRAYEQYF.

This clone was seen only a few times. This chain connects TRBV7-2 to TRBJ2-2, with TRBD1 matching over 7 bases. The CDR3 has 16 residues. Germline CDR1 is SGHTA and CDR2 is FQGNSA. After removal of 5 bases from V and 2 bases from J, the junction contained 8 bases not matched to a gene. The CDR3: CASSPAGTVNTGELFF. CDR3 DNA: TGTGCCAGCAGCCCAGCCGGGACAGTAAACACCGGGGAGCTGTTTTTT. Full variable domain (missing parts from reference TRBV7-2 and TRBJ2-2): GAGVSQSPSNKVTEKGKDVELRCDPISGHTALYWYRQSLGQGLEFLIYFQGNSAPDKSGLPSDRFSAERTGGSVSTLTIQRTQQEDSAVYLCASSPAGTVNTGELFFGEGSRLTVL.

This clone appeared once. The chain has TRBV13 and TRBJ2-1; 8 bases line up with TRBD2. Trimming took 2 bases from V and 5 from J; bases not matched to a gene: 20. The CDR3 totals 20 residues. Germline V CDR1 and CDR2: PRHDT, FYEKMQ (reference sequence). The chain's CDR3 is CASSLKSASGSRGFNNEQFF. In nucleotides, the CDR3 is TGTGCCAGCAGCTTAAAGTCGGCTAGCGGGTCCCGCGGATTTAACAATGAGCAGTTCTTC.